This TCR beta chain was captured by sequencing in a study of shared clonotypes between healthy human individuals. Findings and caveats of the study: Naive subsets generally had larger estimated richness than memory subsets.

V shed 4 bases and J shed 8 bases, with 20 bases lying between them. Per the germline V gene, CDR1 is MDHEN and CDR2 is SYDVKM. The CDR3 contains 15 residues. Notes on this clone: The antigen remains unidentified.

TCRdb's table, derived via immunoSEQ multiplex PCR, lists solely in-frame clones and lacks some. The sample includes over 1.4 million clones, roughly 96% seen only once; the top ten take more than 0.9%. The sequenced material came from naive CD4+ T cells sorted from blood. Subset: CD45RA+ positively selected. J is TRBJ1-2 and V is TRBV28, with D perhaps matching TRBD1 (6 bases). This receptor was identified in a man aged 25 to 40 in good health. CDR3 region: CASSSPQGDSGGYTF. The CDR3 region has the DNA TGTGCCAGCAGTTCGCCACAGGGAGATTCGGGAGGCTACACCTTC.